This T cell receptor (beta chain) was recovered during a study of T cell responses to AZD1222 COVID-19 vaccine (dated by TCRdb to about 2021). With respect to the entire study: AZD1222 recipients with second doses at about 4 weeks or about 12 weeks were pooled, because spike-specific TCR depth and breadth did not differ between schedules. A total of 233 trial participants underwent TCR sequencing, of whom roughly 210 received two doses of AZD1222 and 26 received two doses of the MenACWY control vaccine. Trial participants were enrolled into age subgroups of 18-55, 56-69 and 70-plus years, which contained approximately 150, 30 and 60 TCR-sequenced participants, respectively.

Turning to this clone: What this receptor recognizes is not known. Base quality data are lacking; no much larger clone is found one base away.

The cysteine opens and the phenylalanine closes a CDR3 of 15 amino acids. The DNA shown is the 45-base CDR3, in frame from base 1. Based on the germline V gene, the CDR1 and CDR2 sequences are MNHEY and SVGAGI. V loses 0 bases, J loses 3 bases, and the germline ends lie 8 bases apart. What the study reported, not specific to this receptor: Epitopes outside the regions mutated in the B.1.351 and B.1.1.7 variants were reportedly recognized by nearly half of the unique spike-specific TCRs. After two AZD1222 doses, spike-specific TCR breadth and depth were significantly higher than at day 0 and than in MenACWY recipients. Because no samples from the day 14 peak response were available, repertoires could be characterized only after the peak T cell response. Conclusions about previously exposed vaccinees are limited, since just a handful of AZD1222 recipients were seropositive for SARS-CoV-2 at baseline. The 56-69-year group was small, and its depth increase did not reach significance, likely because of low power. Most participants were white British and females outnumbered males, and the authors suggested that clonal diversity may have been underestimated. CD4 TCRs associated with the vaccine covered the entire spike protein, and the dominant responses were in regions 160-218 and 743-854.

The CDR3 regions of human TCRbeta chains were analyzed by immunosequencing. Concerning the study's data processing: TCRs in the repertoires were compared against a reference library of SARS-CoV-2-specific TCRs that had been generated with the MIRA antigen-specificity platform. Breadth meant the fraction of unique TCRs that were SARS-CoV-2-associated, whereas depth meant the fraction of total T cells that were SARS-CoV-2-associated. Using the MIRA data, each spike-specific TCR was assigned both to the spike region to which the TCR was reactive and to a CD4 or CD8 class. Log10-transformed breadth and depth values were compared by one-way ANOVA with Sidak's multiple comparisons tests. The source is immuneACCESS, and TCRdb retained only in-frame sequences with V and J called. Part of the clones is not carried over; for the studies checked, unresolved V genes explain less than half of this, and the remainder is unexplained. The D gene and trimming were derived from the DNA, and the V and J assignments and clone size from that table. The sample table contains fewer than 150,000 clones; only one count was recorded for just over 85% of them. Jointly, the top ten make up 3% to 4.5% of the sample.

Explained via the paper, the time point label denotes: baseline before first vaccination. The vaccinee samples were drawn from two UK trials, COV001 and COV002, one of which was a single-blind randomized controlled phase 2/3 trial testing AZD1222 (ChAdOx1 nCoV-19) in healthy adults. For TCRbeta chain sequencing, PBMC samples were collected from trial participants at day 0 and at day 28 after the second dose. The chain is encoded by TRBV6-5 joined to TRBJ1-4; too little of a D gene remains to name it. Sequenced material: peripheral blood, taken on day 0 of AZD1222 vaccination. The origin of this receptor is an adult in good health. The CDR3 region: CASSYSPTSNEKLFF. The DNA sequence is TGTGCCAGCAGTTACTCCCCGACATCTAATGAAAAACTGTTTTTT.